The rows below give T cell receptor beta chains drawn from one sample of a study of blood T cells in healthy people across ages. One entry per CDR3 protein results from TCRdb running MiXCR on the 5' RACE reads. The table has around 400,000 distinct CDR3 sequences, 50% to 60% seen once. Material for sequencing was blood. The receptors derive from a man in his sixties in good health. Both conserved end residues are part of each CDR3. Fields, in order: D gene, V gene, J gene, clone size, CDR3 protein, CDR3 DNA. The D gene is left open where the match is weak. Not all rows give a size; the values are once, few, many and, for expanded clones, a class.

>TRBD1|TRBV20-1|TRBJ1-1|-
CSAARGTDEAFF
TGCAGTGCAGCCCGGGGGACAGATGAAGCTTTCTTT
>-|TRBV27|TRBJ2-7|once
CASSQTRQSYEQYF
TGTGCCAGCAGTCAGACTAGGCAGTCCTACGAGCAGTACTTC
>TRBD2|TRBV28|TRBJ2-7|few
CASRLTSVSSYEQYF
TGTGCCAGCAGACTTACTAGCGTCTCCTCCTACGAGCAGTACTTC
>-|TRBV27|TRBJ2-1|-
CASSLWDPINEQFF
TGTGCCAGCAGTTTATGGGACCCCATCAATGAGCAGTTCTTC
>TRBD2|TRBV20-1|TRBJ2-3|few
CSADSGGRDTQYF
TGCAGTGCTGATAGCGGGGGAAGAGATACGCAGTATTTT
>-|TRBV9|TRBJ2-1|few
CASSVGRGRYEQFF
TGTGCCAGCAGCGTTGGAAGGGGTAGATATGAGCAGTTCTTC
>-|TRBV29-1|TRBJ2-1|few
CSVPGSALGYNEQFF
TGCAGCGTCCCCGGTTCCGCCCTGGGGTACAATGAGCAGTTCTTC
>-|TRBV12-3/TRBV12-4|TRBJ2-4|few
CASSAQKAGAKNIQYF
TGTGCCAGCAGTGCACAGAAAGCGGGAGCCAAAAACATTCAGTACTTC
>-|TRBV20-1|TRBJ2-5|-
CSASRGTYQETQYF
TGCAGTGCTAGCAGGGGTACTTACCAAGAGACCCAGTACTTC
>TRBD2|TRBV20-1|TRBJ2-3|-
CSARLADGEITQYF
TGCAGTGCTAGACTAGCGGACGGTGAGATAACGCAGTATTTT
>-|TRBV20-1|TRBJ2-7|few
CSASRGQPYEQYF
TGCAGTGCCAGCCGGGGACAACCATACGAGCAGTACTTC
>-|TRBV28|TRBJ2-7|-
CATLGTPAYEQYF
TGTGCCACCCTTGGGACACCAGCCTACGAGCAGTACTTC
>-|TRBV6-2/TRBV6-3|TRBJ2-7|-
CASSYLGRDEQYF
TGTGCCAGCAGTTACCTAGGGCGCGACGAGCAGTACTTC
>-|TRBV7-2|TRBJ2-1|few
CASSLYGPPLAEQFF
TGTGCCAGCAGCTTATATGGGCCCCCCTTGGCTGAGCAGTTCTTC
>-|TRBV3-1|TRBJ2-3|-
CASSQEGPDTQYF
TGTGCCAGCAGCCAAGAAGGCCCAGATACGCAGTATTTT
>-|TRBV27|TRBJ2-5|-
CASSLGGRREETQYF
TGTGCCAGCAGTTTAGGTGGCCGGCGGGAAGAGACCCAGTACTTC
>TRBD1|TRBV5-1|TRBJ2-1|-
CASSSNTGTGGIIGNNEQFF
TGCGCCAGCAGCTCCAATACCGGGACAGGGGGTATAATTGGGAACAATGAGCAGTTCTTC
>TRBD1|TRBV18|TRBJ2-7|many
CASSLGTGSTYEQYF
TGTGCCAGCTCACTCGGGACAGGGAGTACCTACGAGCAGTACTTC
>-|TRBV12-3/TRBV12-4|TRBJ1-4|-
CASSPWDTGMEKLFF
TGTGCCAGCAGTCCCTGGGACACAGGCATGGAAAAACTGTTTTTT
>-|TRBV7-3|TRBJ2-3|-
CASSSQGSGGSTDTQYF
TGTGCCAGCAGCTCGCAGGGCAGTGGGGGAAGCACAGATACGCAGTATTTT
>-|TRBV9|TRBJ2-1|few
CASSVAPPGNEQFF
TGTGCCAGCAGCGTAGCTCCACCGGGGAATGAGCAGTTCTTC
>-|TRBV5-1|TRBJ2-5|-
CASREGQETQYF
TGCGCCAGCAGAGAGGGGCAAGAGACCCAGTACTTC
>-|TRBV7-9|TRBJ2-5|-
CASSLALGGLTQYF
TGTGCCAGCAGCTTAGCGCTTGGGGGACTCACCCAGTACTTC
>TRBD1|TRBV5-1|TRBJ2-6|few
CASSLDFRTGISGANVLTF
TGCGCCAGCAGCCTGGACTTTCGGACAGGGATCTCTGGGGCCAACGTCCTGACTTTC
>TRBD2|TRBV28|TRBJ2-1|few
CASTPGLAAYNEQFF
TGTGCCAGCACTCCGGGACTAGCGGCTTACAATGAGCAGTTCTTC
>-|TRBV5-6|TRBJ2-6|-
CASSLAGVTAGANVLTF
TGTGCCAGCAGCTTGGCGGGGGTAACAGCTGGGGCCAACGTCCTGACTTTC
>TRBD1|TRBV12-3/TRBV12-4|TRBJ2-1|many
CASSPTGGRGEFF
TGTGCCAGCAGTCCCACAGGGGGCAGGGGGGAGTTCTTC
>TRBD1|TRBV5-5|TRBJ1-2|many
CASSLGGTGGLWGYTF
TGTGCCAGCAGTCTTGGTGGGACAGGGGGCCTGTGGGGCTACACCTTC
>TRBD2|TRBV28|TRBJ2-3|-
CASSSWTSGDTDTQYF
TGTGCCAGCAGTTCCTGGACTAGCGGGGACACAGATACGCAGTATTTT
>-|TRBV29-1|TRBJ2-1|-
CSVDDGRMYNEQFF
TGCAGCGTTGATGACGGGAGAATGTACAATGAGCAGTTCTTC
>-|TRBV11-2|TRBJ2-5|-
CASSTWGTDQETQYF
TGTGCCAGCAGCACTTGGGGGACGGATCAAGAGACCCAGTACTTC
>TRBD2|TRBV7-2|TRBJ2-1|many
CASSLRAGGSPYNEQFF
TGTGCCAGCAGCTTACGGGCGGGAGGAAGCCCCTACAATGAGCAGTTCTTC
>TRBD1|TRBV4-3|TRBJ1-2|-
CASSQPGGSNYGYTF
TGCGCCAGCAGCCAGCCAGGGGGGTCTAACTATGGCTACACCTTC
>-|TRBV5-1|TRBJ1-1|-
CASSLEFPGGGKAFF
TGCGCCAGCAGCTTGGAGTTCCCGGGTGGAGGAAAAGCTTTCTTT
>-|TRBV6-1|TRBJ2-5|-
CASERGAGGQETQYF
TGTGCCAGCGAGAGGGGTGCAGGGGGGCAAGAGACCCAGTACTTC
>TRBD1|TRBV4-1|TRBJ1-2|-
CASSQEVTTGVYGYTF
TGCGCCAGCAGCCAAGAGGTCACGACAGGGGTATATGGCTACACCTTC
>TRBD1|TRBV7-2|TRBJ2-7|-
CASTQPGQGWKEQYF
TGTGCCAGCACCCAACCGGGACAGGGATGGAAAGAGCAGTACTTC
>TRBD2|TRBV29-1|TRBJ2-1|-
CSVVLAGMGFKQFF
TGCAGCGTTGTCCTAGCGGGAATGGGATTTAAGCAGTTCTTC
>TRBD1|TRBV3-1|TRBJ2-2|few
CASSQVQGIGELFF
TGTGCCAGCAGCCAAGTACAGGGGATCGGGGAGCTGTTTTTT
>TRBD1|TRBV20-1|TRBJ2-7|once
CSARRTGGVYEQYF
TGCAGTGCTAGAAGGACAGGTGGAGTCTACGAGCAGTACTTC
>-|TRBV10-3|TRBJ2-1|-
CAISPREGEQFF
TGTGCCATCAGCCCCCGTGAGGGGGAGCAGTTCTTC
>TRBD2|TRBV5-5|TRBJ2-7|many
CASTSPRGAYEQYF
TGTGCCAGCACCTCCCCCCGGGGGGCCTACGAGCAGTACTTC
>-|TRBV7-8|TRBJ1-6|-
CASSEDRPNPPLHF
TGTGCCAGCAGCGAGGACCGTCCCAACCCACCCCTCCACTTT
>TRBD1|TRBV6-1|TRBJ2-6|few
CASSGTGDVPGANVLTF
TGTGCCAGCAGTGGGACAGGGGACGTACCTGGGGCCAACGTCCTGACTTTC
>-|TRBV7-2|TRBJ2-7|-
CASSLDPRPYEQYF
TGTGCCAGCAGCTTAGACCCTCGCCCCTACGAGCAGTACTTC
>TRBD1|TRBV20-1|TRBJ2-7|-
CSATTLTGTLRDEQYF
TGCAGTGCTACCACTTTGACAGGGACACTCCGGGACGAGCAGTACTTC
>TRBD2|TRBV12-3/TRBV12-4|TRBJ2-1|many
CASSHMRGGQGVNEQFF
TGTGCCAGCAGCCACATGCGGGGGGGGCAAGGGGTCAATGAGCAGTTCTTC
>-|TRBV29-1|TRBJ2-5|-
CSVMKGRETQYF
TGCAGCGTTATGAAGGGGCGGGAGACCCAGTACTTC
>-|TRBV15|TRBJ1-1|-
CATSSQGRGGRTEAFF
TGTGCCACCAGCAGTCAGGGGAGGGGGGGACGCACTGAAGCTTTCTTT
>TRBD2|TRBV4-2|TRBJ2-3|-
CASSQGTSADTDTQYF
TGTGCCAGCAGCCAAGGGACTAGCGCTGACACAGATACGCAGTATTTT
>TRBD2|TRBV7-2|TRBJ2-7|-
CASMLAGVEPYEQYF
TGTGCCAGCATGCTAGCGGGAGTGGAACCCTACGAGCAGTACTTC
>-|TRBV3-1|TRBJ2-7|-
CASSLSDSYEQYF
TGTGCCAGCAGCCTCTCCGACTCGTACGAGCAGTACTTC
>-|TRBV29-1|TRBJ2-7|many
CSVETGKSKYF
TGCAGCGTTGAAACGGGCAAATCAAAGTACTTC